This TCR beta chain was observed in a study of cytomegalovirus exposure and HLA in healthy donors. Amplification used 60 Vbeta primers and 13 Jbeta primers. Clones were read by immunoSEQ multiplex PCR, and TCRdb kept only the in-frame ones, dropping some. The sample has about 160,000 clones; 76% are singletons. CDR1 is SEHNR, CDR2 FQNEAQ, per germline (reference sequence). The CDR3 is 15 residues long. V lost 4 bases to trimming and J lost 4 bases, with 15 bases between them. For this clone: As yet, its antigen is unknown.

Broader study findings: The study flagged approximately 180 TCR beta chains as cytomegalovirus-associated.

The sequenced sample was PBMCs. The receptor comes from a female donor in good health and CMV-seronegative. The chain recombines TRBV7-9 with TRBJ2-3; possible D gene TRBD2, 6 bases. CDR3 sequence: CASSSRPWGADTQYF. The CDR3 DNA reads TGTGCCAGCAGCTCACGTCCATGGGGGGCAGATACGCAGTATTTT.